The 10 T cell receptor beta chains given below trace back to one sample, sequenced in a study of shared T cell receptors in the human thymus. TCRdb's copy holds only in-frame clones and misses some; the assay was immunoSEQ multiplex PCR. The sample lists a few hundred thousand clones, more than 85% occurring once. The sample consisted of thymocytes. Receptor source: a human donor.

The chain employs TRBV4-2 and TRBJ1-6; TRBD1 aligns across 8 bases. The CDR3 totals 18 residues. J lost 0 bases, V lost 0 bases, and 4 bases had no gene match. Per germline, CDR1 LGHNA and CDR2 YNFKEQ. The CDR3 is CASSQEGRGHSYNSPLHF. The CDR3 nucleotides read TGTGCCAGCAGCCAAGAAGGCAGGGGGCACTCCTATAATTCACCCCTCCACTTT.

The chain employs TRBV27 and TRBJ2-7; 7 nucleotides agree with TRBD2. The CDR3 totals 13 residues. V lost 7 bases and J lost 8; bases outside the gene matches: 11. Germline values: CDR1 MNHEY, CDR2 SMNVEV (reference sequence). For the CDR3, the DNA is TGTGCCAGCAAGCGGGAACGGCTAGGAAAGCAGTACTTC. This translates into CASKRERLGKQYF.

The chain uses TRBV6-5 and TRBJ2-6, with 7 bases matching TRBD1. This CDR3 has 15 residues. Germline CDR1 MNHEY, CDR2 SVGAGI. The V gene end was trimmed by 2 bases and the J gene end by 2 bases; junction bases not matched to a gene: 0. The CDR3 loop reads CASSYRGPGANVLTF. Written as DNA, the CDR3 is TGTGCCAGCAGTTACAGGGGGCCTGGGGCCAACGTCCTGACTTTC.

This sequence joins TRBV28 and TRBJ2-1; a possible D gene is TRBD1 (6 bases). The germline CDR1 and CDR2 sequences are MDHEN and SYDVKM. This CDR3 comprises 15 residues. With 5 bases removed from V and 9 bases from J, the gap between germline ends came to 20 bases. CDR3 sequence: CASSGPGHSDFEQFF. CDR3 sequence (DNA): TGTGCCAGCAGTGGGCCGGGACATTCTGACTTTGAGCAGTTCTTC.

The chain carries TRBV5-4 and TRBJ2-5; 11 bases are a match to TRBD1. With 3 bases clipped from V and 8 bases from J, the junction kept 12 bases outside the gene matches. The CDR3 consists of 16 residues. Germline CDR1 reads SGHNT; CDR2 reads YYREEE (reference sequence). The CDR3 reads CASSSPGQGGWETQYF. The CDR3 region has the DNA TGTGCCAGCAGCTCTCCGGGACAGGGGGGTTGGGAAACCCAGTACTTC.

This chain links TRBV18 with TRBJ2-7; D uncertain. The CDR3 runs to 14 residues. V lost 4 bases, J lost 1 base, and 11 bases lay in between. From germline, CDR1 is KGHSH and CDR2 LQKENI. The CDR3 sequence is CASSLSPLSYEQYF. CDR3 in DNA: TGTGCCAGCTCACTCTCACCCCTATCCTACGAGCAGTACTTC.

The rearrangement links TRBV7-2 to TRBJ2-5; tentatively, D is TRBD2 (5 bases). This CDR3 has 17 amino acids. V was shortened by 1 base and J by 4 bases, with 19 bases between the two germline ends. CDR1 and CDR2 (germline): SGHTA, FQGNSA. In DNA, the CDR3 is TGTGCCAGCAGCTTAGAGACGCTAGCCCCCAGACCAGAGACCCAGTACTTC. Its translation: CASSLETLAPRPETQYF.

V gene TRBV19 combines with J gene TRBJ1-1, with a weak D call TRBD1 (5 bases). Between the trimmed V and J ends, which lost 3 bases and 6 bases, there was a span of 11 bases. The CDR3 is 13 residues long. Looked up from germline, CDR1 is LNHDA and CDR2 is SQIVND (reference sequence). The chain's CDR3 is CASSIGGIAEAFF. The DNA of the CDR3 is TGTGCCAGTAGTATTGGGGGGATCGCTGAAGCTTTCTTT.

This clone has only one observation. The chain joins TRBV9 to TRBJ1-2, with TRBD1 matching 10 bases. The germline V gene has CDR1 SGDLS and CDR2 YYNGEE. The CDR3 is 12 residues long. The trim removed 5 bases at V and 7 bases at J, leaving 2 bases unmatched. The CDR3 sequence: CASSRQGAGYTF. As DNA, the CDR3 is TGTGCCAGCAGTCGACAGGGGGCTGGCTACACCTTC.

V gene TRBV4-2 combines with J gene TRBJ2-1; possible D gene TRBD1, 5 bases. Germline values: CDR1 LGHNA, CDR2 YNFKEQ. This CDR3 has 14 amino acids. With 1 base removed from V and 2 bases from J, the gap between germline ends came to 6 bases. DNA of the CDR3: TGTGCCAGCAGCCAAGGGGGCGCCTACAATGAGCAGTTCTTC. Protein sequence: CASSQGGAYNEQFF.